This record concerns one T cell receptor beta chain sequence. This entry is derived from a study of blood T cell repertoires in COVID-19. Living in 24 US areas, the participants were between roughly 18 and 90 years of age. Membership in each cohort depended on participant-reported clinical history. Two negative PCRs, clearance, or symptom resolution were required of recovered Cohort 3 donors. The CDR3 contains 14 residues. V lost 0 bases, J lost 4 bases, and 9 bases lay in between. Per the germline V gene, CDR1 is LNHDA and CDR2 is SQIVND (reference sequence). The data were produced by immunoSEQ multiplex PCR, yet TCRdb's version contains in-frame clones alone and is incomplete. The data show about 300,000 clones, roughly 86% seen once.

The chain links TRBV19 to TRBJ1-2; TRBD1 is a possible D gene (5 bases). The receptor's source is a woman between 18 and 29 years old who had recovered from COVID-19. The sequencing sample was made of PBMCs or T cells enriched from blood (not recorded which). DNA for the CDR3: TGTGCCAGTAGTATAGACGGGGGATTCTATGGCTACACCTTC. Translated, it gives CASSIDGGFYGYTF.